The 28 T cell receptor beta chains below were found in one sample sequenced in a study of response to subunit inactivated influenza vaccine. Each CDR3 protein gets one entry after TCRdb re-called the RT-PCR reads with MiXCR. Of 150,000 to 200,000 distinct CDR3 sequences listed, 9.5% to 15% are singletons. The same sample was also studied in work on T cells expressing NK-cell markers. According to that study: As the method of synthesis, 5'RACE template switching with UMIs yielded TCR beta cDNA.

Sequencing used CD8+ T cells sorted from PBMCs, obtained approximately 12 days after vaccination. These receptors were taken from a middle-aged man who received an inactivated influenza vaccine.

This clonotype was seen only a few times. This chain uses TRBV4-1 with TRBJ2-7; 7 bases map to TRBD2. V was clipped by 4 bases and J by 0 bases; unmatched bases: 6. This CDR3 spans 15 amino acids. Germline V gives CDR1 MGHRA, CDR2 YSYEKL. CDR3 nucleotides: TGCGCCAGCAGCCCGGCAGCGGGGTCCTCCTACGAGCAGTACTTC. This translates into CASSPAAGSSYEQYF.

This clonotype was seen at least ten times. The genes are TRBV5-6 and TRBJ2-7, with D unclear. V dropped 3 bases and J dropped 7 bases, with 14 bases sitting between them. The V gene's germline CDR1 is SGHDT and CDR2 YYEEEE. CDR3 length equals 13 residues. Written as DNA, the CDR3 is TGTGCCAGCAGCTCGAGTCTTGGGCAGGAGCAGTACTTC. This translates into CASSSSLGQEQYF.

The chain is built from TRBV7-2 and TRBJ2-2; 10 bases are a match to TRBD2. The CDR3 runs to 17 residues. The J segment lost 1 base and the V segment lost 4 bases, leaving 6 bases of the junction unmatched. Germline assignment: CDR1 SGHTA and CDR2 FQGNSA. In DNA, the CDR3 is TGTGCCAGCAGCTCGCACGGACTAGCGGTGAACACCGGGGAGCTGTTTTTT. The encoded protein is CASSSHGLAVNTGELFF.

This clonotype came up many times. V and J are TRBV6-1 and TRBJ1-5, with 8 nucleotides matching TRBD1. The germline CDR1 and CDR2 sequences are MNHNS and SASEGT. The CDR3 length is 16 residues. The junction had 3 bases not matched to a gene; V was cut back by 2 bases and J by 0 bases. CDR3 sequence reads: CASSETGGLSNQPQHF. The DNA for the CDR3 is TGTGCCAGCAGTGAAACAGGGGGGCTTAGCAATCAGCCCCAGCATTTT.

In this sample, this clonotype turned up a few times. This chain connects TRBV20-1 to TRBJ1-5, with unresolved D. Germline CDR1 reads DFQATT; CDR2 reads SNEGSKA (reference sequence). The CDR3 is 13 residues long. V lost 1 base and J 0 bases, leaving 4 bases between the germline ends. CDR3 protein: CSARGPSNQPQHF. The CDR3 DNA follows: TGCAGTGCTAGAGGCCCTAGCAATCAGCCCCAGCATTTT.

This clonotype was seen at least ten times. This chain connects TRBV20-1 to TRBJ2-7; D remains unclear. The CDR3 has 13 amino acids. The ends were cut back, 1 base at V and 0 bases at J, with 7 bases in the middle. Germline assignment: CDR1 DFQATT and CDR2 SNEGSKA (reference sequence). The CDR3 DNA reads as TGCAGTGCTAGAGCCTGGAGCTCCTACGAGCAGTACTTC. Its translation: CSARAWSSYEQYF.

This clonotype was seen many times. The chain recombines TRBV20-1 with TRBJ2-1, with 7 bases lining up with TRBD1. V shed 2 bases and J 8 bases; nucleotides not matched to a gene: 12. The V gene's germline CDR1 is DFQATT and CDR2 SNEGSKA (reference sequence). The CDR3 spans 15 residues. CDR3 in DNA: TGCAGTGCTAGATCAGCAGCCGGACAGGCGTATGAGCAGTTCTTC. It specifies CSARSAAGQAYEQFF.

This clonotype was picked up a small number of times. The CDR3 sequence is CASSLAPGLPFTNEQFF. As DNA, the CDR3 is TGTGCCAGCAGTTTAGCCCCGGGACTACCCTTTACCAATGAGCAGTTCTTC. The V gene is TRBV12-3 or TRBV12-4, the J gene TRBJ2-1; TRBD2 matches at 7 bases. J lost 6 bases, V lost 0 bases, and 11 bases had no gene match. The CDR3 is 17 residues long.

The CDR3 nucleotides are TGTGCCAGCAGCTACGCCGGGTTATTCTACGAGCAGTACTTC. Translating it yields CASSYAGLFYEQYF. V usage is TRBV5-8 and J usage is TRBJ2-7; D is ambiguous. Trimming took off 3 bases at V and 3 bases at J, with 13 bases between the two ends. The CDR3 runs to 14 residues. Germline V lookup: CDR1 SGHTS, CDR2 YDEGEE.

This clonotype was detected ten times or more. This chain uses TRBV27 with TRBJ2-7, with 12 nucleotides matching TRBD2. This CDR3 comprises 15 residues. CDR1 and CDR2 (germline): MNHEY, SMNVEV (reference sequence). V gave up 5 bases and J gave up 3 bases; unmatched junction bases: 5. The CDR3 sequence is CASSPTSGSLYEQYF. The CDR3 DNA is TGTGCCAGCAGTCCGACTAGCGGGAGCCTCTACGAGCAGTACTTC.

For this clonotype: Mismatch with germline at one junction end may stem from a read error. The chain couples TRBV28 to TRBJ2-7; 7 bases map to TRBD1. This CDR3 has 13 amino acids. In germline, CDR1 is MDHEN, CDR2 SYDVKM. DNA of the CDR3: TGTACCAGCAGTATTACAGGGGATGCCGAGCAGTACTTC. It codes for CTSSITGDAEQYF.

The chain recombines TRBV6-5 with TRBJ1-1; D is unclear. The CDR3 is made up of 14 amino acids. The V end lost 0 bases, the J end lost 0 bases, and 5 bases lay between the germline ends. Germline V gene data show CDR1 as MNHEY and CDR2 as SVGAGI. Here the CDR3 reads CASSYSRLNTEAFF. CDR3 nucleotide sequence: TGTGCCAGCAGTTACTCGAGACTGAACACTGAAGCTTTCTTT.

The chain couples TRBV6-2 or TRBV6-3 to TRBJ2-7; TRBD1 matches 9 bases. CDR1 is MNHEY, CDR2 SVGEGT, per germline. This CDR3 comprises 13 residues. Trimming removed 4 bases from V and 6 bases from J; junction bases left unmatched: 4. CDR3 amino acids: CASSSTGGFEQYF. The CDR3 DNA is TGTGCCAGCAGTTCCACAGGGGGCTTCGAGCAGTACTTC.

V and J are TRBV12-5 and TRBJ2-2, with D unresolved. Germline V gene data show CDR1 as LGHNT and CDR2 as FRNRAP. Between the trimmed V and J ends, which lost 3 bases and 4 bases, there was a span of 3 bases. CDR3 size: 12 residues. For the CDR3, the DNA is TGTGCTAGTGGTTTCACCACCGGGGAGCTGTTTTTT. Its translation is CASGFTTGELFF.

J is TRBJ2-2 and V is TRBV7-9, with D hard to call. The CDR3 loop spans 15 amino acids. Germline lookup yields CDR1 SEHNR and CDR2 FQNEAQ (reference sequence). Trimming removed 5 bases from V and 2 bases from J, with 12 bases in between. DNA for the CDR3: TGTGCCAGCAGCCCCTATTGGAGTAACACCGGGGAGCTGTTTTTT. Protein product: CASSPYWSNTGELFF.

The chain recombines TRBV5-1 with TRBJ2-7; 7 bases agree with TRBD2. The germline V gene encodes CDR1 SGHRS and CDR2 YFSETQ. The V gene end was trimmed by 3 bases and the J gene end by 2 bases; junction bases not matched to a gene: 5. The CDR3 loop spans 14 amino acids. The CDR3 DNA reads as TGCGCCAGCAGCTATAGCCGGGGGGCCTACGAGCAGTACTTC. Protein product: CASSYSRGAYEQYF.

This chain uses TRBV5-1 with TRBJ2-3; D is ambiguous. The length of the CDR3 is 13 residues. Between the trimmed V and J ends, which lost 1 base and 5 bases, there was a span of 8 bases. Germline lookup yields CDR1 SGHRS and CDR2 YFSETQ. CDR3 in DNA: TGCGCCAGCAGCTTGCTTCAAGAAGATACGCAGTATTTT. It encodes CASSLLQEDTQYF.

This clonotype was observed a few times. This rearrangement joins TRBV7-6 to TRBJ2-3; TRBD1 matches 10 bases. This CDR3 is built from 19 residues. Germline V gene data show CDR1 as SGHVS and CDR2 as FNYEAQ. V shed 4 bases and J 4 bases; nucleotides not matched to a gene: 17. The CDR3 loop is CASSSHRQTGGRRADTQYF. CDR3 in DNA: TGTGCCAGCAGCTCCCACCGCCAGACAGGGGGCAGGCGGGCAGATACGCAGTATTTT.

This clonotype was seen repeatedly, ten times or more. The rearrangement joins TRBV4-3 to TRBJ2-5; TRBD2 might be the D (6 bases). The CDR3 consists of 18 residues. Trimming cost V 0 bases and J 3 bases, with 20 bases left between them. The V gene's germline CDR1 is LGHNA and CDR2 YSLEER. The chain's CDR3 is CASSQENGPGTEKETQYF. CDR3 nucleotides: TGCGCCAGCAGCCAAGAGAACGGACCCGGGACTGAAAAAGAGACCCAGTACTTC.

This clonotype has just a few counts. This chain joins TRBV7-9 and TRBJ2-5, with 8 bases aligning to TRBD1. Germline loops: CDR1 SEHNR, CDR2 FQNEAQ (reference sequence). This CDR3 is built from 14 residues. V lost 4 bases, J lost 4 bases, and 5 bases stayed unmatched. CDR3 sequence: CASSSGQGVETQYF. Here the CDR3 DNA reads TGTGCCAGCAGCTCCGGACAGGGTGTAGAGACCCAGTACTTC.

The chain combines TRBV5-8 with TRBJ2-1; D tentatively reads TRBD1 or TRBD2 (5 bases each). Trimming stripped 0 bases from V and 4 bases from J, with 17 bases between. The CDR3 spans 17 residues. Germline CDR1 reads SGHTS; CDR2 reads YDEGEE. CDR3: CASSLVVWGFRYNEQFF. The DNA for the CDR3 is TGTGCCAGCAGCTTGGTTGTCTGGGGGTTTCGGTACAATGAGCAGTTCTTC.

The rearrangement links TRBV7-6 to TRBJ1-4, with D unresolved. The germline V and J ends were trimmed by 3 bases and 5 bases, with 10 bases remaining between them. CDR3 length: 14 residues. The germline CDR1 and CDR2 sequences are SGHVS and FNYEAQ. The CDR3 coding sequence is TGTGCCAGCAGCTTGGGCCCTGGAAATGAAAAACTGTTTTTT. Its translation: CASSLGPGNEKLFF.

This clonotype has ten or more counts. The V and J genes are TRBV29-1 and TRBJ2-7; 10 positions agree with TRBD2. This CDR3 is 16 amino acids long. Unmatched junction bases numbered 11, after V lost 3 bases and J lost 3 bases. Germline V gene data show CDR1 as SQVTM and CDR2 as ANQGSEA. The CDR3: CSVEGLAGGPIYEQYF. The CDR3, as DNA: TGCAGCGTTGAGGGATTAGCGGGGGGACCCATCTACGAGCAGTACTTC.

This clonotype showed up just once. The rearrangement links TRBV7-2 to TRBJ2-1, with 10 bases matching TRBD1. V lost 4 bases to trimming and J lost 4 bases; unmatched junction nucleotides: 7. Per the germline V gene, CDR1 is SGHTA and CDR2 is FQGNSA. The CDR3 has 16 amino acids. The CDR3: CASSSWTGGLYNEQFF. CDR3 nucleotides: TGTGCCAGCAGCTCATGGACAGGGGGTCTTTACAATGAGCAGTTCTTC.

V usage is TRBV4-3 and J usage is TRBJ2-7, with D maybe TRBD2 (5 bases). V lost 0 bases and J lost 5, with 14 bases in between. There are 15 residues in the CDR3. Germline V gene lookup returns CDR1 LGHNA and CDR2 YSLEER. The CDR3, as DNA: TGCGCCAGCAGCCAAGATGGCGGGTTACCCCACGAGCAGTACTTC. Translating it yields CASSQDGGLPHEQYF.

This clonotype was counted a few times. The chain employs TRBV5-1 and TRBJ2-5; D is ambiguous. There are 15 residues in the CDR3. The germline V and J ends were trimmed by 3 bases and 5 bases, with 17 bases remaining between them. Germline lookup yields CDR1 SGHRS and CDR2 YFSETQ. CDR3 region: CASSSPGHRWETQYF. The CDR3 DNA follows: TGCGCCAGCAGCTCCCCCGGGCACAGATGGGAGACCCAGTACTTC.

This clonotype was found many times. V and J are TRBV24-1 and TRBJ2-4; perhaps TRBD2 as D (5 bases). The V gene lost 2 bases and the J gene lost 8 bases, with 15 bases spanning the gap. Germline V gene data show CDR1 as KGHDR and CDR2 as SFDVKD. CDR3 length: 15 residues. CDR3 DNA: TGTGCCACCAGTGATTCGAGGGCCCTTTGGGACATTCAGTACTTC. Its translation: CATSDSRALWDIQYF.

The chain joins TRBV6-1 to TRBJ2-1; 9 bases map to TRBD1. The CDR3 has 16 residues. Germline CDR1 reads MNHNS; CDR2 reads SASEGT. The V and J ends lost 7 bases and 5 bases, in that order; junction bases with no gene match: 12. The CDR3 protein is CASNGMMGTGNNEQFF. The CDR3 DNA reads as TGTGCCAGCAACGGAATGATGGGGACAGGGAACAATGAGCAGTTCTTC.